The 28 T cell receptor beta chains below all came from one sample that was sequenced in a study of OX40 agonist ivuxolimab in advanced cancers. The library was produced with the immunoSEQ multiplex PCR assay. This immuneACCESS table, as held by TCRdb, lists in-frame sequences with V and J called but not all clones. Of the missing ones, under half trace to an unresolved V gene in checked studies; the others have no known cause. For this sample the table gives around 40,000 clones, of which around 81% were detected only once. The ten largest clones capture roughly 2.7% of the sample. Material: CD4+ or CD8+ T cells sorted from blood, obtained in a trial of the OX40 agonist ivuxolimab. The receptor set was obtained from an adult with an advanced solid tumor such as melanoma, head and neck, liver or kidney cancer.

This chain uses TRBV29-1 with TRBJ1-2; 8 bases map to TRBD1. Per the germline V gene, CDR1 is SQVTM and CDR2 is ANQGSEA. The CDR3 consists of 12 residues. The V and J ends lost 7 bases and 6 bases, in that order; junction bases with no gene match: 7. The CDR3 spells CSAPTGEDGYTF. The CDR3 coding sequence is TGCAGCGCCCCGACAGGGGAGGATGGCTACACCTTC.

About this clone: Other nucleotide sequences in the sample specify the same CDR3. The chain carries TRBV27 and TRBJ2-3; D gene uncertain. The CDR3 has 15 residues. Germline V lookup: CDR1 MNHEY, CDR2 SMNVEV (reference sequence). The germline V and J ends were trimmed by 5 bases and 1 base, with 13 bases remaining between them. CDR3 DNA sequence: TGTGCCAGCAGTCTTGCCGGTGGGGGCACAGATACGCAGTATTTT. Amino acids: CASSLAGGGTDTQYF.

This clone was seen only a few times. The CDR3 DNA reads as TGTGCCAGCAGCCCCAGCCCTGGGCCCCAGCATTTT. Amino acids: CASSPSPGPQHF. The genes are TRBV28 and TRBJ1-5, with unresolved D. V lost 6 bases and J lost 9, with 12 bases in between. This CDR3 contains 12 residues. In germline, CDR1 is MDHEN, CDR2 SYDVKM.

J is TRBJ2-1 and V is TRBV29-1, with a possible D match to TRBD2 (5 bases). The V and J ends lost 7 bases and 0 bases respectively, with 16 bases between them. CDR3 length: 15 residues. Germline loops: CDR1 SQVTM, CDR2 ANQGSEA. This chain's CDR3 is CSAQEDPSSYNEQFF. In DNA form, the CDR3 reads TGCAGCGCCCAGGAGGACCCCAGCTCCTACAATGAGCAGTTCTTC.

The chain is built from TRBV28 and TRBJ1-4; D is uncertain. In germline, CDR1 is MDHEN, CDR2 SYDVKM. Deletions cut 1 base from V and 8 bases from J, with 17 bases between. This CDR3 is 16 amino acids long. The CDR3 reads CASSLSRAPFREKLFF. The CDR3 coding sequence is TGTGCCAGCAGTTTATCCAGAGCTCCTTTCAGGGAAAAACTGTTTTTT.

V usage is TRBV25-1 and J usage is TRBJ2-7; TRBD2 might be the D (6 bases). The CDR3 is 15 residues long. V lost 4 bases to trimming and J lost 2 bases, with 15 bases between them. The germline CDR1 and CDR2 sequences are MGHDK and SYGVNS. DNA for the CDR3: TGTGCCAGCAGTGGATCCGGGACGGGGGCCTACGAGCAGTACTTC. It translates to CASSGSGTGAYEQYF.

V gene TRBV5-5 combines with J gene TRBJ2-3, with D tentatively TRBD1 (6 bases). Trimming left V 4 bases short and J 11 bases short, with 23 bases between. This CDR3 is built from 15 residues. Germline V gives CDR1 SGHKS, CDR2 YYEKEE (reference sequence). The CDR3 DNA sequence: TGTGCCAGCAGCCTAGAGTCCCGGGACATCGGCGGGCAGTATTTT. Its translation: CASSLESRDIGGQYF.

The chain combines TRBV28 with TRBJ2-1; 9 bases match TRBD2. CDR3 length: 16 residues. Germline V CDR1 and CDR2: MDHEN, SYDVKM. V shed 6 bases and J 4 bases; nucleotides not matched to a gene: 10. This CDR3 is CASSALLAGSYNEQFF. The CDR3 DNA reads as TGTGCCAGCAGCGCCCTCCTAGCGGGATCGTACAATGAGCAGTTCTTC.

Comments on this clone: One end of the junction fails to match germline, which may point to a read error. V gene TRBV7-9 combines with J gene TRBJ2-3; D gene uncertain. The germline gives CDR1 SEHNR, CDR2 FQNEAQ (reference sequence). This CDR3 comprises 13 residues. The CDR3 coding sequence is TGTGCCAGCAGCTTAGGCCTCACAGATATGCAGTATTTT. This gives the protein CASSLGLTDMQYF.

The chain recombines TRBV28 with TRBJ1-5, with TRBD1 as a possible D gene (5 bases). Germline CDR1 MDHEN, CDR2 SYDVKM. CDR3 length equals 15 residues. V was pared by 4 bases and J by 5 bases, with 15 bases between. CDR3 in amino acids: CASSSQESPDQPQHF. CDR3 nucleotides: TGTGCCAGCAGTTCACAGGAAAGCCCAGATCAGCCCCAGCATTTT.

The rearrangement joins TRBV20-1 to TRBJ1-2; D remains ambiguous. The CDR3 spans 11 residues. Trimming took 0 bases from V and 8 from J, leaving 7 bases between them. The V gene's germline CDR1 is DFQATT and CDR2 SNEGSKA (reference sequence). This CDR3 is CSARDPGGYTF. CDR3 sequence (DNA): TGCAGTGCTAGAGATCCCGGAGGCTACACCTTC.

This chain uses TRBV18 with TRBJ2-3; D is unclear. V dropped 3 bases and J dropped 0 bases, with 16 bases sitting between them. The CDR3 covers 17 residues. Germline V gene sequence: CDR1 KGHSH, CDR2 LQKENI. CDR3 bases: TGTGCCAGCTCACCCAATCCCGTGGCAGGCAGCACAGATACGCAGTATTTT. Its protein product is CASSPNPVAGSTDTQYF.

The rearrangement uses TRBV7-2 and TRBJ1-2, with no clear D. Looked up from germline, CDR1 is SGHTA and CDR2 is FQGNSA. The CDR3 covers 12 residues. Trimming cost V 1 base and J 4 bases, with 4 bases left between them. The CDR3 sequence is CASSLVTYGYTF. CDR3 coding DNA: TGTGCCAGCAGCTTAGTCACCTATGGCTACACCTTC.

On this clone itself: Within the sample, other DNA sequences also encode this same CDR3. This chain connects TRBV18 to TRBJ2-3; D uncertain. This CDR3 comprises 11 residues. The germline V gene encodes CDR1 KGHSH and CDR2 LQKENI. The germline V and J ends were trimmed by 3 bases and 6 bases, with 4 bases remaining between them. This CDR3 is CASSPRDTQYF. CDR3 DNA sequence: TGTGCCAGCTCACCTAGGGATACGCAGTATTTT.

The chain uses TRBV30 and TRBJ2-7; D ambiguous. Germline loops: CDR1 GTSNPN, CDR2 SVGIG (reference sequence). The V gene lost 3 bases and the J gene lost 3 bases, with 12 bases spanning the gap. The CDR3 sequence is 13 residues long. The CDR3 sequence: CAWSISPDYEQYF. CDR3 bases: TGTGCCTGGAGCATTAGTCCCGACTACGAGCAGTACTTC.

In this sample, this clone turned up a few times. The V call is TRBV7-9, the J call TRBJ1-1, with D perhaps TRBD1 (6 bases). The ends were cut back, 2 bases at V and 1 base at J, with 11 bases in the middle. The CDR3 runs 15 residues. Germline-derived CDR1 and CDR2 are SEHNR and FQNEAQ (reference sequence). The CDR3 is CASSLTTGRNTEAFF. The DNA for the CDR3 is TGTGCCAGCAGCTTAACGACAGGACGGAACACTGAAGCTTTCTTT.

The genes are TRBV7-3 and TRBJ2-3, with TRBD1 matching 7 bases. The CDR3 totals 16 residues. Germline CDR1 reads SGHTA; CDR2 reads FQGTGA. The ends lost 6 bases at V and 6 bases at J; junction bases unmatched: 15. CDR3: CASRSSWDRGSDTQYF. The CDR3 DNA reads TGTGCCAGCAGATCCTCCTGGGACAGAGGAAGTGATACGCAGTATTTT.

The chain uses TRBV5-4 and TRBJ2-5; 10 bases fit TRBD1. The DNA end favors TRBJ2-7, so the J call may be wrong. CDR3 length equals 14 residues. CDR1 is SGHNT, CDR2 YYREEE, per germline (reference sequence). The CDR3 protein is CASSARDRGHEQYF. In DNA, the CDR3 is TGTGCCAGCAGCGCCCGGGACAGGGGTCACGAGCAGTACTTC.

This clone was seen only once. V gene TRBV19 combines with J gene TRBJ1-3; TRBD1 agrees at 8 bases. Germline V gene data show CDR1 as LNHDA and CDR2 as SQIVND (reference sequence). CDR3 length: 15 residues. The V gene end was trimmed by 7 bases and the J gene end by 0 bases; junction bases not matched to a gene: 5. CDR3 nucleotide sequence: TGTGCCAGTACCAGACAGGGGCCCTCTGGAAACACCATATATTTT. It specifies CASTRQGPSGNTIYF. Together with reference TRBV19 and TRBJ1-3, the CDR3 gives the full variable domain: DGGITQSPKYLFRKEGQNVTLSCEQNLNHDAMYWYRQDPGQGLRLIYYSQIVNDFQKGDIAEGYSVSREKKESFPLTVTSAQKNPTAFYLCASTRQGPSGNTIYFGEGSWLTVV.

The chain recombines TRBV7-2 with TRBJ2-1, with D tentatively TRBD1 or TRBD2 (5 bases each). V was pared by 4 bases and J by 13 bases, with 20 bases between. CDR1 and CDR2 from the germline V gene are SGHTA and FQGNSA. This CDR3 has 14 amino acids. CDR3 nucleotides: TGTGCCAGCAGCTCCCTAGCCCTGGGGGTAGGCCAGTTCTTC. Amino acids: CASSSLALGVGQFF.

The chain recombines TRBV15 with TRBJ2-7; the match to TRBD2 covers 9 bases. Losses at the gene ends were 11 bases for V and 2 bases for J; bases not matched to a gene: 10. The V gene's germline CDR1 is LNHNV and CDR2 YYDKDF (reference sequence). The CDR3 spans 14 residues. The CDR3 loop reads CASGRLAAPYEQYF. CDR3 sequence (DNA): TGTGCCTCGGGAAGACTAGCGGCTCCCTACGAGCAGTACTTC.

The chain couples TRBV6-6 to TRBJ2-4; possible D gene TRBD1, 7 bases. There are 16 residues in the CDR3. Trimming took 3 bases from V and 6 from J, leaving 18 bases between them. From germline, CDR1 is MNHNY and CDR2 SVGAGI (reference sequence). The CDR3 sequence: CASSYSSAGGRNIQYF. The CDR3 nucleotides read TGTGCCAGCAGTTATTCCTCCGCAGGGGGGAGAAACATTCAGTACTTC.

CDR3 protein: CASSQTSVQETQYF. In nucleotides, the CDR3 is TGTGCCAGCAGCCAGACTAGCGTTCAAGAGACCCAGTACTTC. The gene calls are TRBV7-2 and TRBJ2-5; 8 nucleotides line up with TRBD2. This CDR3 is built from 14 residues. Trimming removed 5 bases from V and 2 bases from J; junction bases left unmatched: 4. CDR1 is SGHTA and CDR2 is FQGNSA in the germline V gene.

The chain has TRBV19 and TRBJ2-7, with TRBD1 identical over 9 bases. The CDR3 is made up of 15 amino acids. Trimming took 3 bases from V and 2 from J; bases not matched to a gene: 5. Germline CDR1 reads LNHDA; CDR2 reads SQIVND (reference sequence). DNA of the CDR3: TGTGCCAGTAGTATTTCCGGGACAGGGCCCTACGAGCAGTACTTC. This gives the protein CASSISGTGPYEQYF.

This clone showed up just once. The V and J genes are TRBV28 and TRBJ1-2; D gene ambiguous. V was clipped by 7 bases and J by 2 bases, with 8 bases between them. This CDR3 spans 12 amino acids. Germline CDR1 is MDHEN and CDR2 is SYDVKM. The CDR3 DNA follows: TGTGCCAGCATCGAGAAGAACTATGGCTACACCTTC. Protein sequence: CASIEKNYGYTF.

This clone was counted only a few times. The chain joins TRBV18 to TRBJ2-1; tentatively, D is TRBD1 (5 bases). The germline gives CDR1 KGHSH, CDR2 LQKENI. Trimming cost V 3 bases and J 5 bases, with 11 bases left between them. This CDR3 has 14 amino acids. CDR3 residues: CASSPQGRNNEQFF. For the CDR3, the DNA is TGTGCCAGCTCACCCCAGGGTCGGAACAATGAGCAGTTCTTC.

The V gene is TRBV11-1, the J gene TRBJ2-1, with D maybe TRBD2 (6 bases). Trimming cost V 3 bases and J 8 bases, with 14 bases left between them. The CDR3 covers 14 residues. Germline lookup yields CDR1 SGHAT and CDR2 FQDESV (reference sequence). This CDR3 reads CASSFRPGVHEQFF. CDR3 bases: TGTGCCAGCAGCTTTCGGCCGGGGGTACATGAGCAGTTCTTC. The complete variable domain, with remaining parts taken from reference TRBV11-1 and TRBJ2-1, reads EAEVAQSPRYKITEKSQAVAFWCDPISGHATLYWYRQILGQGPELLVQFQDESVVDDSQLPKDRFSAERLKGVDSTLKIQPAELGDSAMYLCASSFRPGVHEQFFGPGTRLTVL.

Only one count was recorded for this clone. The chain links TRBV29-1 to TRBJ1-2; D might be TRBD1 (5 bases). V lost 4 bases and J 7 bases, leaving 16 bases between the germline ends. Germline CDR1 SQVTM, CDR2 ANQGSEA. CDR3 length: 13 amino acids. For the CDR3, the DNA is TGCAGCGTTGGATGGCAGGGAGCAGGTGGCTACACCTTC. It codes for CSVGWQGAGGYTF.